Sequencing of this TCR beta chain was carried out in a study of graft-versus-host responses after intestinal transplantation. Turning to this clone: What it binds is not known.

Germline loops: CDR1 LNHDA, CDR2 SQIVND (reference sequence). V lost 3 bases, J lost 3 bases, and 11 bases lay in between. This CDR3 spans 14 amino acids. Assay used: immunoSEQ multiplex PCR; TCRdb lists only in-frame clones, some missing. Of around 130,000 clones listed, 90% to 95% are singletons. V usage is TRBV19 and J usage is TRBJ1-2; D unclear. Sequences were derived from unstimulated CD4+ T cells sorted from spleen or lymph node cells, sampled before intestinal transplant. The sequence was obtained from a human donor who received an intestinal transplant. The DNA of the CDR3 is TGTGCCAGTAGTATCGCGGGGAGGGACTATGGCTACACCTTC. It yields the protein CASSIAGRDYGYTF.